The 7 T cell receptor beta chains below all came from one sample that was sequenced in a study of blood T cells in healthy people across ages. Alongside a J-beta primer mix, a sample-barcoded 5' primer served in a second PCR lasting about 6 to 11 cycles. TCRdb reanalysed the 5' RACE reads using MiXCR and keeps one entry per CDR3 protein. Of around 1,600,000 distinct CDR3 sequences listed, approximately 43% were seen once; the top ten hold just over 4%. The sample taken for sequencing was blood. The receptors derive from a woman in her late teens or twenties in good health.

The chain carries TRBV12-3 or TRBV12-4 and TRBJ2-1; 7 nucleotides line up with TRBD2. This CDR3 is 16 amino acids long. After removal of 5 bases from V and 2 bases from J, the junction contained 9 bases not matched to a gene. The CDR3 bases are TGTGCCAGCAGTCTGTTCGGGACTACCACCTACAATGAGCAGTTCTTC. Protein product: CASSLFGTTTYNEQFF.

The V call is TRBV4-1, the J call TRBJ1-2; TRBD1 is a possible D gene (6 bases). The V and J ends lost 4 bases and 1 base respectively, with 10 bases between them. CDR3 length equals 14 residues. Germline V gene sequence: CDR1 MGHRA, CDR2 YSYEKL. CDR3 in DNA: TGCGCCAGCAGCCGGGACACGGTTAACTATGGCTACACCTTC. Translating gives CASSRDTVNYGYTF.

The rearrangement uses TRBV20-1 and TRBJ2-1; D is perhaps TRBD2 (6 bases). CDR3 length equals 12 residues. V was clipped by 7 bases and J by 13 bases, with 20 bases between them. Germline V lookup: CDR1 DFQATT, CDR2 SNEGSKA (reference sequence). This CDR3 reads CSGRGVRETQFF. The CDR3 DNA reads TGCAGTGGGAGGGGTGTGAGAGAGACCCAGTTCTTC.

This clonotype was counted between two and nine times. The chain has TRBV10-3 and TRBJ2-4, with 7 bases fitting TRBD1. The junction had 14 bases not matched to a gene; V was cut back by 10 bases and J by 5 bases. Germline CDR1 reads ENHRY; CDR2 reads SYGVKD. This CDR3 region has 15 residues. The CDR3 bases are TGTGCCAGCAAGGCGACCAGACAGGGAGAAAACATTCAGTACTTC. This codes for CASKATRQGENIQYF.

The V call is TRBV9, the J call TRBJ2-1; the D gene is possibly TRBD2 (5 bases). Germline CDR1 is SGDLS and CDR2 is YYNGEE. Trimming stripped 0 bases from V and 9 bases from J, with 10 bases between. CDR3 size: 13 residues. CDR3 nucleotide sequence: TGTGCCAGCAGCGTAGCTCTCGAGGGTGAGCAGTTCTTC. Translating gives CASSVALEGEQFF.

V gene TRBV27 combines with J gene TRBJ1-5, with a weak D call TRBD1 (6 bases). The CDR3 runs to 15 residues. Trimming cost V 7 bases and J 2 bases, with 15 bases left between them. Germline V CDR1 and CDR2: MNHEY, SMNVEV (reference sequence). The CDR3 bases are TGTGCCAGCAAGGGAGGGGGTCTGGGCAATCAGCCCCAGCATTTT. It codes for CASKGGGLGNQPQHF.

This clonotype showed up just once. This chain uses TRBV9 with TRBJ2-1; tentative D call: TRBD2 (6 bases). CDR1 is SGDLS, CDR2 YYNGEE, per germline. The CDR3 has 16 amino acids. V was clipped by 3 bases and J by 3 bases, with 16 bases between them. The CDR3 loop is CASSAETGGDYNEQFF. As DNA, the CDR3 is TGTGCCAGCAGCGCAGAAACAGGCGGGGACTACAATGAGCAGTTCTTC.